This T cell receptor (beta chain) is from a study of OX40 agonist ivuxolimab in advanced cancers. Study-wide context: The patients' treatment was ivuxolimab, an agonistic anti-OX40 (CD134) antibody.

Autoimmune disease history or systemic immunosuppression disqualified patients. Drawing of blood for sampling happened at baseline, at cycle 4 day 1, and at cycle 7 day 1. To note about this clone: Antigen: not known.

Method: immunoSEQ multiplex PCR; TCRdb's copy keeps in-frame clones and lacks some. The sample gives tens of thousands of clones, over 75% of which show up once; 45% to 65% is in the top ten. Germline V gene data show CDR1 as MNHEY and CDR2 as SMNVEV (reference sequence). The CDR3 consists of 15 residues. The V gene lost 4 bases and the J gene lost 0 bases, with 10 bases spanning the gap. Study findings and constraints: On average, CD8+ T cells had more expanded clones than CD4+.

The receptor was derived from an adult with an advanced solid tumor such as melanoma, head and neck, liver or kidney cancer. The V call is TRBV27, the J call TRBJ2-1, with D possibly TRBD1 on 6 matching bases. Material: CD4+ or CD8+ T cells sorted from blood, obtained in a trial of the OX40 agonist ivuxolimab. As DNA, the CDR3 is TGTGCCAGCAGTTCAACAGGGAGCTCCTACAATGAGCAGTTCTTC. This gives the protein CASSSTGSSYNEQFF.